This T cell receptor beta chain was identified during a study of T cells expressing NK-cell markers. Across the whole study: Among eight sequenced donors, seven carried HCMV seropositivity while one was seronegative.

Note on this clonotype: Its antigen is unknown.

From its re-call of the 5' RACE reads, TCRdb lists each CDR3 protein once, without DNA. This repertoire comprises 200,000 to 300,000 distinct CDR3 sequences; its ten largest clones make up 0.39%. General observations from the study: Of CD8+ T cells, roughly 1.0-7.5% belonged to dominant NKG2C+ clonotypes in more than five donors. There were a handful of donors in whom these clonotypes also led the CD3+CD56-NKG2C+ fraction.

The CDR3 is made up of 15 amino acids. The TCR sequence derives from a man between 18 and 29 years old in good health. The chain joins TRBV12-3 or TRBV12-4 to TRBJ2-1; lacking DNA, the TRBD2 call made by TCRdb goes unchecked. Specimen: blood T cells: a sorted CD56 or NKG2C T cell subset, CD4+ or CD8+ T cells, or bulk PBMC T cells (not recorded which). The CDR3 sequence is CASSPSPLSYNEQFF.